One T cell receptor beta chain is described in this entry. Antigen unknown. The read ends 3 residues before the CDR3 terminus; that terminus is restored from the germline J gene. Data came from immunoSEQ multiplex PCR; TCRdb stores just in-frame clones and leaves some out. This table holds 30,000 to 45,000 clones. This record comes from a study of T cells in women clearing cervical HPV infection. Study findings and constraints: CIN3+ cases had significantly higher TCR repertoire richness than controls, but evenness did not differ. Combining TCR richness with V gene abundances gave approximately 0.8 AUC.

The V end was cut by 6 bases, the J end by 2 bases, with 11 bases between. The CDR3 runs 13 residues. The rearrangement links TRBV12-3 or TRBV12-4 to TRBJ2-7, with D unclear. The origin of this receptor is a woman between 18 and 70 years old with a cervical HPV16 infection that either progressed to CIN3+ or cleared (not recorded which). Sequencing was performed on blood buffy coat. This CDR3 is CASSLLLTYEQYF. The covered CDR3 bases are TGTGCCAGCAGCCTGCTCCTAACCTACGAG.